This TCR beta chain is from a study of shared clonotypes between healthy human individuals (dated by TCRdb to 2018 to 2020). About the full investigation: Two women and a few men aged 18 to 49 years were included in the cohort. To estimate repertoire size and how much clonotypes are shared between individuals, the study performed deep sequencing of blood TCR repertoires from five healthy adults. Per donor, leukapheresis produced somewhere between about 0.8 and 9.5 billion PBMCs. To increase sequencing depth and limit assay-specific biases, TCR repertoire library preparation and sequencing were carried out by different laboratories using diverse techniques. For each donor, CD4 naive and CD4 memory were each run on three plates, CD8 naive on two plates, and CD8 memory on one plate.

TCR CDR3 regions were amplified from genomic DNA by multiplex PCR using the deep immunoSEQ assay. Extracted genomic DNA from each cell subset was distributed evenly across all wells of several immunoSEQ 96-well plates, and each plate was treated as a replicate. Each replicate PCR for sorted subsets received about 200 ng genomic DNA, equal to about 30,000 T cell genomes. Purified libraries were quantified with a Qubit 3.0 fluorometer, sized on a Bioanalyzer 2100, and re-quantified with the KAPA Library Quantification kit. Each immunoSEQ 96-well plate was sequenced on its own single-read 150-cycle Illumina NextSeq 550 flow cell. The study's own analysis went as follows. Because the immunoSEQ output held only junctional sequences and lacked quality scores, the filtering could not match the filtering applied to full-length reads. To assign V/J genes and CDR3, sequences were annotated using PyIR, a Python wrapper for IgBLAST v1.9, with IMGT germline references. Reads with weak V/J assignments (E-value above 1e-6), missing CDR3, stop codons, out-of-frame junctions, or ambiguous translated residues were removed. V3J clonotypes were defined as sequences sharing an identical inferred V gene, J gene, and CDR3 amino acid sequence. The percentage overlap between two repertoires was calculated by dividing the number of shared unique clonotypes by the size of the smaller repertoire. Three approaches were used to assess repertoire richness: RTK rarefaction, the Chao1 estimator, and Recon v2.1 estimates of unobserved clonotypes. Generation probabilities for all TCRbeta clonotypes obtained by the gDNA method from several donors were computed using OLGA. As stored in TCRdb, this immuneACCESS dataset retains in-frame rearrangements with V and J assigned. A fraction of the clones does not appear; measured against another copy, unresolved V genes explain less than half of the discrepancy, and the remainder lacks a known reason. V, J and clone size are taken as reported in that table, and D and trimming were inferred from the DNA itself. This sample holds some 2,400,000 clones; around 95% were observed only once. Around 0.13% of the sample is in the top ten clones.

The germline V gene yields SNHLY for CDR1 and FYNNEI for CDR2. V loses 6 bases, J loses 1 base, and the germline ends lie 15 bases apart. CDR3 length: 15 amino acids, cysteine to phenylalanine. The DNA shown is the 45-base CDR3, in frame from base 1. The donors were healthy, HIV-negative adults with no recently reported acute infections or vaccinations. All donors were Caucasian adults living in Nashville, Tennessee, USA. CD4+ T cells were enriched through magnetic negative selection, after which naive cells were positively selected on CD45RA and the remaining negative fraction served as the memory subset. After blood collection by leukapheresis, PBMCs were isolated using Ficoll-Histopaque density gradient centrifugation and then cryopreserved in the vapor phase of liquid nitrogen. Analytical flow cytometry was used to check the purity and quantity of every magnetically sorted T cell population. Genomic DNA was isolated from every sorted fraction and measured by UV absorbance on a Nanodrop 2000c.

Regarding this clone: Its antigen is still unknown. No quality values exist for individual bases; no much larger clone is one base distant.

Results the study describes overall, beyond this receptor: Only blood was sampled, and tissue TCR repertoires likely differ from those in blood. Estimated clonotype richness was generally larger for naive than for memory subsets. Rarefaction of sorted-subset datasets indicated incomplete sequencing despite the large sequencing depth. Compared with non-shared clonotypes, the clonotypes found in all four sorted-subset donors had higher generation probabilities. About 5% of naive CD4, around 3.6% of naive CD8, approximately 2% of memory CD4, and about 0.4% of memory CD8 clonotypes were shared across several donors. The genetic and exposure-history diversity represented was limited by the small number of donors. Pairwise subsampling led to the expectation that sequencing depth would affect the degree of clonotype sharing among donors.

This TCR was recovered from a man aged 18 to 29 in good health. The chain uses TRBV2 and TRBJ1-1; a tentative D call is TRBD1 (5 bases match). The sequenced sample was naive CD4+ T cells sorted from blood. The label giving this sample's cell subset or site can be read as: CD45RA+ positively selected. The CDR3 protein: CASRVDRERNTEAFF. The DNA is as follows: TGTGCCAGCAGGGTCGACAGAGAAAGGAACACTGAAGCTTTCTTT.